The entry below describes one T cell receptor beta chain. Its antigen is as yet unknown. The sample originates from a study of blood T cells in healthy people across ages. Primed by a sample-barcoded 5' primer and a J-beta primer mix, a second PCR proceeded for 7 to 11 cycles. Each of the cDNA molecules was tagged by a template-switch adaptor with 12 random nucleotides. MiXCR, run by TCRdb on the 5' RACE reads, gives a single entry per CDR3 protein. The table records roughly 1.6 million distinct CDR3 sequences, 30% to 35% of them present only once. Study-wide results and caveats: Roughly linearly, TCR beta diversity per million T cells fell as age increased. Diversity was higher, and naive CD4+ cells more numerous, in long-lived donors than in aged donors. Naive T cell percentage and TCR beta diversity correlated strongly.

V lost 4 bases, J lost 8 bases, and 10 bases stayed unmatched. CDR1 MDHEN and CDR2 SYDVKM come from the germline V gene. The CDR3 runs to 15 residues. The specimen sequenced was blood. The J gene is TRBJ2-3, the V gene TRBV28; TRBD1 aligns across 9 bases. This clonotype originated in a woman in her 30s in good health. CDR3 nucleotide sequence: TGTGCCAGCAGTTCCTCTGGACAGGGGTCAGGTACGCAGTATTTT. Amino acid sequence: CASSSSGQGSGTQYF.